The source of this T cell receptor (delta chain) is a study of Vδ1+ human thymocytes (dated by TCRdb to between 2018 and 2020). For the study in its entirety: As a data resource, the study described the mRNA-level TRG and TRD CDR3 repertoires found in highly purified Vdelta1+ thymocytes taken from young children. The multiplex-based CDR3 amplicon strategy had previously been validated against 5'RACE-based CDR3 amplicon generation methods. On the study overall, not on this receptor specifically: Many TRG clonotypes were shared between donors (up to about 7x10^3), whereas TRD repertoires were essentially private (max roughly 120 shared). Although sort purity was high, approximately 21% of thymic TRD sequences were Vdelta2 (with a few Vdelta3), in contrast to the peripheral blood Vdelta1+ controls. Because unexpected Vdelta2 sequences could lead to misinterpretation of bulk repertoire data, the authors recommended using highly purified populations and single-cell validation. Thymic TRG and TRD repertoires appeared highly polyclonal with Gaussian CDR3 length distributions, unlike oligoclonal peripheral blood repertoires. Because no clustering by age or sex was seen, donors were not stratified by age or sex in the analyses.

RNA was isolated using the RNeasy mini kit, and reverse transcription was performed with Superscript III. To generate the CDR3 amplicons, a multiplex PCR was run using pooled V-gene forward primers together with a constant-region reverse primer that carried Illumina adaptor overhangs. After gel purification, the amplicons were indexed with Nextera index primers over eight extra PCR cycles and then purified using AMPure XP beads. Sequencing of the libraries was done on an Illumina MiSeq using paired-end 250 bp reads, dual indexing and a roughly 20% PhiX spike-in. Processing in the source paper ran as follows. FastQC was used to check read quality, and ea-utils fastq-join was used to merge TRG read pairs. IMGT/HighV-QUEST was used to annotate the sequences, only productive sequences with an unambiguous V-gene assignment were kept, and clonotypes were defined as sequences sharing an identical CDR3 sequence. For downstream analysis, VDJtools 1.1.1, tcR 2.2.3, Treemap and vegan Shannon diversity in R 3.4.4 were used. TCRdb reprocessed the public reads with the caller CATT; rows with the same DNA were merged afterwards. It is TCRdb's table, rather than the study itself, that gives the V and J calls and clone size. This sample is represented by 50,000 to 75,000 delta-chain clones; about 14% of them were singletons. The top ten clones comprise about 0.38% of the sample.

Thymic samples were depleted of alphabeta T cells, then CD3+ TCRVdelta1+ TCRVdelta2- thymocytes were FACS-sorted. Sorted Vdelta1+ thymocyte purity ranged from about 96% to 99.6%. Thymic specimens came from under ten paediatric patients undergoing corrective cardiac surgery, aged from roughly 5 days to 16 months. After the thymic tissue was dispersed, mononuclear cells were isolated using a Histopaque-1077 density gradient. The staining antibodies were anti-TCRVdelta1 clone TS8.2, anti-TCRVdelta2 clone B6, anti-CD3 clone HIT3a and anti-TCRalphabeta clone IP26. The germline V gene supplies CDR1 TSWWSYY and CDR2 QGS. V sheds 2 bases and J sheds 3 bases, leaving 19 bases between their ends. Spanning cysteine to phenylalanine, the CDR3 consists of 17 amino acids. Only the CDR3 portion is preserved as DNA: 51 bases, with reading frame beginning at the first base. With respect to this clone: The antigen it recognizes is unknown. No qualities accompany the bases; no much larger clone lies one base away.

The chain is encoded by TRDV1 joined to TRDJ1; the D gene is unclear. This TCR came from a girl in the first two years of life who had congenital heart surgery. Sequencing input: Vdelta1+ gamma-delta thymocytes from the thymus. Interpreted using the paper, the cell subset or site label stands for: FACS-sorted CD3+ TCRalphabeta- TCRVdelta1+ TCRVdelta2- thymocytes. CDR3 region: CALGEKNPPGYADKLIF. The DNA reads as follows: TGTGCTCTTGGGGAAAAGAACCCACCAGGGTACGCCGATAAACTCATCTTT.